This T cell receptor (beta chain) was observed in a study of blood T cell repertoires in COVID-19. Study information: The cDNA or gDNA used as material had been derived from T cells, B-cell-depleted T cells, or PBMCs.

Seattle patients were enrolled during active infection and followed longitudinally. This clone was found a few times. Method: immunoSEQ multiplex PCR; TCRdb's copy keeps in-frame clones and lacks some. Among around 260,000 clones, 75% to 90% were seen once, and the ten largest hold about 9.4%. The germline V gene has CDR1 SGHTA and CDR2 FQGNSA. With 2 bases removed from V and 5 bases from J, the gap between germline ends came to 7 bases. The CDR3 has 13 amino acids. The genes are TRBV7-2 and TRBJ1-5; D is perhaps TRBD1 (5 bases). This clonotype originated in a woman aged 65 to 85 with COVID-19, enrolled during active disease. The sample comprised peripheral blood. Written as DNA, the CDR3 is TGTGCCAGCAGCTTACAGGGTTATCAGCCCCAGCATTTT. Translation: CASSLQGYQPQHF.